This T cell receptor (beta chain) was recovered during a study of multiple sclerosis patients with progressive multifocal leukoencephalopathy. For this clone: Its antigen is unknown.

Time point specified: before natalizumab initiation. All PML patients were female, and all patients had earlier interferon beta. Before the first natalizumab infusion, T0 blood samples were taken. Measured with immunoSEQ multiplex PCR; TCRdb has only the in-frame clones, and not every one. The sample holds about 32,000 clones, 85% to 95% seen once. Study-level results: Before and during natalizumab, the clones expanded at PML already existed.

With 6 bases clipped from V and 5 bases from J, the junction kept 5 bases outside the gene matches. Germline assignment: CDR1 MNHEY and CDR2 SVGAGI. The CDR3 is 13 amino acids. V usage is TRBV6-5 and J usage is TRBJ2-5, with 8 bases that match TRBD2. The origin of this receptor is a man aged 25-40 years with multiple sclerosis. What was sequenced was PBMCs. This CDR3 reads CASRRAGAETQYF. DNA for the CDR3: TGTGCCAGCAGAAGAGCGGGAGCGGAGACCCAGTACTTC.